A single sample gave rise to the 7 T cell receptor beta chains below, sequenced in a study of CD8+CD57+ T cells in acquired aplastic anemia. Using genomic DNA as the template, TCR beta VDJ and CDR3 profiling was carried out. TCRdb re-derived calls from the reads in MiXCR, one entry per CDR3 protein. The sample consists of 450,000 to 600,000 distinct CDR3 sequences, approximately 33% of them appearing once. Sequenced patients had shown CD8+CD57+ cell expansion by flow cytometry. The sequenced sample consisted of sorted CD4+, CD8+, or CD8+CD57+ T cells (not recorded which) from PBMCs. These receptor sequences come from a human donor with aplastic anemia.

CDR3 in amino acids: CATSSDYEQYF. DNA for the CDR3: TGTGCCACTAGCTCCGATTACGAGCAGTACTTC. The chain is built from TRBV15 and TRBJ2-7; no reliable D call. Trimming removed 9 bases at V and 4 bases at J, with 10 bases between. The germline gives CDR1 LNHNV, CDR2 YYDKDF (reference sequence). The CDR3 totals 11 residues.

Comments on this clonotype: A much larger clone differs by one base, so this may be a read error. The CDR3 nucleotides read TGTGCCAGTAGAAGGACGGGGGACGTGCCCACTGAAGCTTTCTTT. This translates into CASRRTGDVPTEAFF. The chain combines TRBV19 with TRBJ1-1, with a possible D match to TRBD1 (5 bases). Trimming stripped 6 bases from V and 4 bases from J, with 18 bases between. The germline V gene encodes CDR1 LNHDA and CDR2 SQIVND (reference sequence). This CDR3 comprises 15 residues.

This chain uses TRBV11-2 with TRBJ2-1; 8 bases line up with TRBD2. Germline trimming cut 5 bases from V and 3 bases from J; bases unmatched to any gene: 12. Germline CDR1 reads SGHAT; CDR2 reads FQNNGV. This CDR3 comprises 17 residues. The CDR3 DNA sequence: TGTGCCAGCAGCACGAATAAAGCGGGGGTATTCTACAATGAGCAGTTCTTC. Encoded protein: CASSTNKAGVFYNEQFF.

This chain links TRBV11-1 with TRBJ2-1; D is perhaps TRBD1 or TRBD2 (5 bases each). The germline gives CDR1 SGHAT, CDR2 FQDESV (reference sequence). The V gene lost 0 bases and the J gene lost 10 bases, with 19 bases spanning the gap. CDR3 length: 16 residues. CDR3 DNA: TGTGCCAGCAGCTTAGCAGGCCAGGGACGGATAGGGGAGCAGTTCTTC. Residues: CASSLAGQGRIGEQFF.

The chain couples TRBV7-3 to TRBJ1-2, with D possibly matching TRBD1 (5 bases). The CDR3 spans 16 residues. The ends were cut back, 4 bases at V and 7 bases at J, with 22 bases in the middle. Germline V gene sequence: CDR1 SGHTA, CDR2 FQGTGA. The CDR3 spells CASSSTGDGSWGGYTF. The DNA for the CDR3 is TGTGCCAGCAGCTCTACTGGGGACGGATCTTGGGGTGGCTACACCTTC.

This sequence joins TRBV20-1 and TRBJ1-5, with D possibly TRBD1 on 5 matching bases. This CDR3 is built from 13 residues. Germline-derived CDR1 and CDR2 are DFQATT and SNEGSKA (reference sequence). Trimming cost V 5 bases and J 3 bases, with 11 bases left between them. In DNA form, the CDR3 reads TGCAGTGCTCTCCGGGGCTACAATCAGCCCCAGCATTTT. Translating gives CSALRGYNQPQHF.

V usage is TRBV19 and J usage is TRBJ1-5; 7 bases map to TRBD1. The CDR3 totals 15 residues. J lost 3 bases, V lost 5 bases, and 7 bases had no gene match. Germline values: CDR1 LNHDA, CDR2 SQIVND (reference sequence). The CDR3 loop is CASSLTGSTNQPQHF. CDR3 sequence (DNA): TGTGCCAGTAGTTTGACAGGGTCCACCAATCAGCCCCAGCATTTT.